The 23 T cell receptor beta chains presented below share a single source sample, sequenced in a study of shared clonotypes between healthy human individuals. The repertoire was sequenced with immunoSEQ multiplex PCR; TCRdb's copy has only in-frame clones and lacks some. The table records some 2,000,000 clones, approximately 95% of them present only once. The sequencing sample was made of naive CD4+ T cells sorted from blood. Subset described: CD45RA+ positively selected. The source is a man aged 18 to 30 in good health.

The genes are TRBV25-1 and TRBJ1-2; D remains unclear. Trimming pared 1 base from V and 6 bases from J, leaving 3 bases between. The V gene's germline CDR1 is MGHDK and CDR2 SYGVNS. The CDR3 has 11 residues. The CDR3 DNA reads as TGTGCCAGCAGTGAATTAAATGGCTACACCTTC. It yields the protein CASSELNGYTF.

DNA for the CDR3: TGTGCCAGCGGGTTTTCCACAACTTCAGATACGCAGTATTTT. This codes for CASGFSTTSDTQYF. The rearrangement joins TRBV6-5 to TRBJ2-3; D is ambiguous. V lost 8 bases and J lost 4, with 16 bases in between. This CDR3 has 14 residues. CDR1 is MNHEY and CDR2 is SVGAGI in the germline V gene.

CDR3 loop: CASSQRESSGRLGETQYF. The CDR3 DNA reads TGTGCCAGCAGCCAGAGGGAGTCGTCAGGGAGGTTGGGAGAGACCCAGTACTTC. V is TRBV14 and J is TRBJ2-5; perhaps TRBD2 as D (6 bases). Germline values: CDR1 SGHDN, CDR2 FVKESK. Trimming pared 3 bases from V and 4 bases from J, leaving 24 bases between. CDR3 size: 18 residues. Full variable domain (rest looked up from reference TRBV14 and TRBJ2-5): EAGVTQFPSHSVIEKGQTVTLRCDPISGHDNLYWYRRVMGKEIKFLLHFVKESKQDESGMPNNRFLAERTGGTYSTLKVQPAELEDSGVYFCASSQRESSGRLGETQYFGPGTRLLVL.

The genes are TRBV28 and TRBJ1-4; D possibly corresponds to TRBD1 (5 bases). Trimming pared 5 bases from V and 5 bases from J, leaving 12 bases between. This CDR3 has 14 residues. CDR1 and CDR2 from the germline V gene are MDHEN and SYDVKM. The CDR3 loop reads CASSPVGVNEKLFF. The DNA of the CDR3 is TGTGCCAGCAGTCCTGTAGGGGTGAATGAAAAACTGTTTTTT.

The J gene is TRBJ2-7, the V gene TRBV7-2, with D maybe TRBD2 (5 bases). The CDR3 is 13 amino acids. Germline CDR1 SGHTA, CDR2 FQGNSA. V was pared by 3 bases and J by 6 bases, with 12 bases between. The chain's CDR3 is CASSLDRLREQYF. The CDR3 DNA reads TGTGCCAGCAGCTTGGACCGACTACGCGAGCAGTACTTC.

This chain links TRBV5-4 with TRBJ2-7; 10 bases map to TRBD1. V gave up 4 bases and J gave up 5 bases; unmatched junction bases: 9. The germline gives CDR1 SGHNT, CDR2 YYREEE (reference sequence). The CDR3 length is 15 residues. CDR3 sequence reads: CASSQGGGTGDEQYF. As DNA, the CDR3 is TGTGCCAGCAGCCAGGGAGGAGGGACAGGGGACGAGCAGTACTTC.

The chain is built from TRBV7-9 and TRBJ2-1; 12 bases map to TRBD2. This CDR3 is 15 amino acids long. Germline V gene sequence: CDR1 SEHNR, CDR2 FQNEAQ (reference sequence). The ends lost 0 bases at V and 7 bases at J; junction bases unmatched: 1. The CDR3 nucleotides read TGTGCCAGCAGCTTAGCACTAGCGGGAGGTAATGAGCAGTTCTTC. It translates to CASSLALAGGNEQFF.

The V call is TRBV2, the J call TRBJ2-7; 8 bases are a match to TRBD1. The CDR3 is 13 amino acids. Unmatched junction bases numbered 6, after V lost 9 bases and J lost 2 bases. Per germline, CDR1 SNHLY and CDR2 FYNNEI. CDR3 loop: CASGTGSPYEQYF. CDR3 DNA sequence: TGTGCCAGTGGGACAGGCAGCCCCTACGAGCAGTACTTC.

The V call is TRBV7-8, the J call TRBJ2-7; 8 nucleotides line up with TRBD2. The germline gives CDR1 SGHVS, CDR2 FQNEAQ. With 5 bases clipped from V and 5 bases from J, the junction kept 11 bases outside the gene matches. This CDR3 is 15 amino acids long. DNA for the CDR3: TGTGCCAGCAGCCCCGGACCGGGACTAGTTAACGAGCAGTACTTC. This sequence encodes CASSPGPGLVNEQYF.

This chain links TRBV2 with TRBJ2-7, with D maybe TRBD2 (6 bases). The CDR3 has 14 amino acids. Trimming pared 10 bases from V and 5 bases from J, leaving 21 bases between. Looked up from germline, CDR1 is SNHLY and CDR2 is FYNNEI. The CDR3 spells CATAGRSPNHEQYF. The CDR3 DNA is TGTGCCACCGCGGGACGTTCTCCAAACCACGAGCAGTACTTC.

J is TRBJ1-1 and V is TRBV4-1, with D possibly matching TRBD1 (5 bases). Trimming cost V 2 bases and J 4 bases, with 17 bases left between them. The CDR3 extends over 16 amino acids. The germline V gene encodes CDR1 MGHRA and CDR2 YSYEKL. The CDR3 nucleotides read TGCGCCAGCAGCCAACTCTTGTGGGGGGTTCCCACTGAAGCTTTCTTT. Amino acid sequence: CASSQLLWGVPTEAFF.

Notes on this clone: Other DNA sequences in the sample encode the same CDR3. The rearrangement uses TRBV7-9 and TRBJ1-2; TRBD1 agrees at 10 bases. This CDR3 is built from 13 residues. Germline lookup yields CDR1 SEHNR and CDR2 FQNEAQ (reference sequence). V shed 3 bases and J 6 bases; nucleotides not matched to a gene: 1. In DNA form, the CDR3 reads TGTGCCAGCAGCTTGGGACAGGGGAATGGCTACACCTTC. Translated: CASSLGQGNGYTF. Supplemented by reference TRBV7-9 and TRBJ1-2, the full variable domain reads DTGVSQNPRHKITKRGQNVTFRCDPISEHNRLYWYRQTLGQGPEFLTYFQNEAQLEKSRLLSDRFSAERPKGSFSTLEIQRTEQGDSAMYLCASSLGQGNGYTFGSGTRLTVV.

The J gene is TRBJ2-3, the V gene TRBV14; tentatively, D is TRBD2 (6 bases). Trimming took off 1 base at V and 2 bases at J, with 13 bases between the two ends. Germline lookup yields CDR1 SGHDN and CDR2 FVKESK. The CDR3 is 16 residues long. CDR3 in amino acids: CASSQVWEADTDTQYF. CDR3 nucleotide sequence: TGTGCCAGCAGCCAAGTTTGGGAGGCTGACACAGATACGCAGTATTTT.

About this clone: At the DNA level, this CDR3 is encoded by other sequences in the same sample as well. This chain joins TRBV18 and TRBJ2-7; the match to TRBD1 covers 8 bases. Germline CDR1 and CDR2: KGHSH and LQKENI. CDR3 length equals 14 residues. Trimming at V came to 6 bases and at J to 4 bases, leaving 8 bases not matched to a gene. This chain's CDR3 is CASSPGTGEYEQYF. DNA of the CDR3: TGTGCCAGCTCCCCCGGGACAGGTGAATACGAGCAGTACTTC.

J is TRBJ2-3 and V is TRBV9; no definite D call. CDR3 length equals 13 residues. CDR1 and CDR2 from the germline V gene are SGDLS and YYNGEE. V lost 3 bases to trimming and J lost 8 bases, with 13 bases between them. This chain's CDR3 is CASSADPHGTQYF. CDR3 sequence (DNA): TGTGCCAGCAGCGCGGACCCACATGGTACGCAGTATTTT.

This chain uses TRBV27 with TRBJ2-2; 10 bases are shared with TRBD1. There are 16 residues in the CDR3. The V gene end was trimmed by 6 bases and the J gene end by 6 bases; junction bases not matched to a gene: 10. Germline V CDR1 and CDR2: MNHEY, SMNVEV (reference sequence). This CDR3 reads CASSSWDRGFPGELFF. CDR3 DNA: TGTGCCAGCAGCTCCTGGGACAGGGGATTTCCCGGGGAGCTGTTTTTT.

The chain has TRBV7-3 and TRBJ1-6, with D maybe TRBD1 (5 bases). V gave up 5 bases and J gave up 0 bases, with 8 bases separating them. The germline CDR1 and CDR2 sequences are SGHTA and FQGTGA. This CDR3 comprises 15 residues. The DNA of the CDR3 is TGTGCCAGCAGCCGAGACAGCTCCTATAATTCACCCCTCCACTTT. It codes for CASSRDSSYNSPLHF.

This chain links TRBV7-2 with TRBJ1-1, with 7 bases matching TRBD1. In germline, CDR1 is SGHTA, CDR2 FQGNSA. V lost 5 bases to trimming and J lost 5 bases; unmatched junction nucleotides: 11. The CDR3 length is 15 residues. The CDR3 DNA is TGTGCCAGCAGCCCCGGAGCGACAGGGACAACTGAAGCTTTCTTT. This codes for CASSPGATGTTEAFF. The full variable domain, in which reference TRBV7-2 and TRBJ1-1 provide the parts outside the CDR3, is GAGVSQSPSNKVTEKGKDVELRCDPISGHTALYWYRQSLGQGLEFLIYFQGNSAPDKSGLPSDRFSAERTGGSVSTLTIQRTQQEDSAVYLCASSPGATGTTEAFFGQGTRLTVV.

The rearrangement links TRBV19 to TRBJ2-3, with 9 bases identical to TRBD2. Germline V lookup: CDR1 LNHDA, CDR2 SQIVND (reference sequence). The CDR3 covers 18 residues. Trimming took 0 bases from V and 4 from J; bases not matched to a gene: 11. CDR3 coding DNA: TGTGCCAGTAGTATAGAGGGAGGGGCTAGCGGGATTCCAGATACGCAGTATTTT. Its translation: CASSIEGGASGIPDTQYF.

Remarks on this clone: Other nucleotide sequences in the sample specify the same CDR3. The chain's CDR3 is CASSQDRGSYNEQFF. CDR3 in DNA: TGCGCCAGCAGCCAAGACAGGGGTTCCTACAATGAGCAGTTCTTC. The V and J genes are TRBV4-1 and TRBJ2-1; a weak D match, TRBD1 (6 bases). CDR3 size: 15 residues. Germline CDR1 and CDR2: MGHRA and YSYEKL. Trimming pared 0 bases from V and 1 base from J, leaving 7 bases between.

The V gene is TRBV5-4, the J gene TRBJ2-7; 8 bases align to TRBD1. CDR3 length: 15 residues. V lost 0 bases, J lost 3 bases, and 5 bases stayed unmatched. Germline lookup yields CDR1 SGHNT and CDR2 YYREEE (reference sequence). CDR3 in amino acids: CASSLADRGVYEQYF. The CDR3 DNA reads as TGTGCCAGCAGCTTGGCCGACAGGGGAGTCTACGAGCAGTACTTC. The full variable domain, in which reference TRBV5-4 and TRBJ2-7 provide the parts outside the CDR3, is ETGVTQSPTHLIKTRGQQVTLRCSSQSGHNTVSWYQQALGQGPQFIFQYYREEENGRGNFPPRFSGLQFPNYSSELNVNALELDDSALYLCASSLADRGVYEQYFGPGTRLTVT.

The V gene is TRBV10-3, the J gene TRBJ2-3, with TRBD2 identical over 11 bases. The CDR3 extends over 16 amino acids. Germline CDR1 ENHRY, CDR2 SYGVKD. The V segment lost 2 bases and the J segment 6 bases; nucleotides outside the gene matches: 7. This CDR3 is CAISEGTSGSGDTQYF. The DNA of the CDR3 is TGTGCCATCAGTGAGGGTACTAGCGGGAGCGGGGATACGCAGTATTTT.

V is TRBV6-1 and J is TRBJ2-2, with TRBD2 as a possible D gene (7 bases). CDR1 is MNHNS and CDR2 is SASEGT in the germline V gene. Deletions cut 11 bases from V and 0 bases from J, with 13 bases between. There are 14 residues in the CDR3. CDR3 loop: CAGGAGTNTGELFF. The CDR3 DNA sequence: TGTGCCGGGGGGGCTGGAACGAACACCGGGGAGCTGTTTTTT.